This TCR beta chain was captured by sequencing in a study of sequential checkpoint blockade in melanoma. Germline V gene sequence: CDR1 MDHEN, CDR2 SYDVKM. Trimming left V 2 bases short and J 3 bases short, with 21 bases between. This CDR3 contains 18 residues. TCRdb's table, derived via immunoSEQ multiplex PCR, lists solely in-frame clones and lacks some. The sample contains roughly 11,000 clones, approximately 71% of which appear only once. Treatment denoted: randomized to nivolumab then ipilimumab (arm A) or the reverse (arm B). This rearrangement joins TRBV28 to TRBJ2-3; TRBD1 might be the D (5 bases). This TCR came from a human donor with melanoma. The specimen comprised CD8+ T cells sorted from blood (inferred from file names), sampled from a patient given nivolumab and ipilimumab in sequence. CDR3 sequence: CASSLILLGAGTTDTQYF. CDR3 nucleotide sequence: TGTGCCAGCAGTTTAATCCTCTTAGGGGCCGGAACGACAGATACGCAGTATTTT.